A selection of T cell receptor beta chains follows, all from one sample in a study of blood T cell repertoires in COVID-19. Clones were sequenced by immunoSEQ multiplex PCR, and TCRdb holds only the in-frame ones, with some missing. This table has 99,000 or so clones, 75% to 85% appearing once. Material: peripheral blood. All receptors come from a woman between 65 and 79 years old with acute or convalescent COVID-19. The CDR3 runs from the conserved cysteine through the conserved F or W. Each record gives: D gene, J gene, clone size, CDR3 length, V gene, CDR3 DNA, CDR3 protein. A D gene is named only where the DNA matches it firmly. For some rows the clone size is stated as once, few or many, or as a class when expanded; others skip it.

>-|TRBJ2-3|-|13|TRBV5-1
TGCGCCAGCAGCCGAGCCGACACAGATACGCAGTATTTT
CASSRADTDTQYF
>TRBD1|TRBJ2-7|-|17|TRBV24-1
TGTGCCACCAGTGATGATTTTGGACAGGGCGAAACCTACGAGCAGTACTTC
CATSDDFGQGETYEQYF
>-|TRBJ1-4|once|13|TRBV30
TGTGCCTGGAGACCTTGGGGAGGGGAGAAACTGTTTTTT
CAWRPWGGEKLFF
>-|TRBJ2-1|-|12|TRBV11-2
TGTGCCAGCAGCCCCCGCTACAATGAGCAGTTCTTC
CASSPRYNEQFF
>TRBD1|TRBJ2-7|once|13|TRBV28
TGTGCCAGCTGGGACAGGGGGAGGCACGAGCAGTACTTC
CASWDRGRHEQYF
>-|TRBJ1-2|-|13|TRBV5-4
TGTGCCAGCAGCTTGATGGGAGCTCGGGGCTACACCTTC
CASSLMGARGYTF
>-|TRBJ2-5|-|13|TRBV7-9
TGTGCCAGCAGCTTAGTCAGCGGGGAGACCCAGTACTTC
CASSLVSGETQYF
>-|TRBJ1-4|-|17|TRBV4-3
TGCGCCAGCAGCCGCTCGGCCCGGGGGGCGGCTAATGAAAAACTGTTTTTT
CASSRSARGAANEKLFF
>-|TRBJ1-1|-|11|TRBV30
TGTGCCTGGGAACAGGGATCTGAAGCTTTCTTT
CAWEQGSEAFF
>-|TRBJ1-3|-|18|TRBV2
TGTGCCAGCAGCTCCGAGGGAGTAACCTCCGCCTCTGGAAACACCATATATTTT
CASSSEGVTSASGNTIYF
>TRBD2|TRBJ2-3|-|15|TRBV24-1
TGTGCCACCAGTGATTGGGGACTAGCCACAGATACGCAGTATTTT
CATSDWGLATDTQYF
>TRBD1|TRBJ1-6|-|15|TRBV2
TGTGCCAGCAGCGAGGGACAGGGAGGTCATTCACCCCTCCACTTT
CASSEGQGGHSPLHF
>TRBD1|TRBJ2-2|-|18|TRBV18
TGTGCCAGCTCACCTACGGTGGGACAGGGGAAGAACACCGGGGAGCTGTTTTTT
CASSPTVGQGKNTGELFF
>-|TRBJ2-2|-|15|TRBV19
TGTGCCAGTAGTATGGGGGGTTCGGACACCGGGGAGCTGTTTTTT
CASSMGGSDTGELFF
>-|TRBJ2-7|-|13|TRBV12-3/TRBV12-4
TGTGCCAGCAGTCCACCTCACAGTTACGAGCAGTACTTC
CASSPPHSYEQYF
>-|TRBJ2-7|-|12|TRBV7-8
TGTGCCAGCAGCTTTGCGTCCGCCGAGCAGTACTTC
CASSFASAEQYF
>TRBD2|TRBJ2-1|-|15|TRBV11-3
TGTGCCAGCAGCGTAGCGGGAGGGTGGGGGAATGAGCAGTTCTTC
CASSVAGGWGNEQFF
>-|TRBJ2-5|-|15|TRBV2
TGTGCCAGCAGTGAATCTTGGGCAGACCAAGAGACCCAGTACTTC
CASSESWADQETQYF
>TRBD2|TRBJ2-1|-|15|TRBV28
TGTGCCAGCACCCTAGCGGGACCCGCCAATAACGAGCAGTTCTTC
CASTLAGPANNEQFF
>-|TRBJ2-7|once|15|TRBV27
TGTGCCAGCAGCCTAGGGGTCCCTCGCACCTACGAGCAGTACTTC
CASSLGVPRTYEQYF
>TRBD2|TRBJ2-3|-|16|TRBV5-4
TGTGCCAGCAGCTTCCTGCGGGGGGGCCCCACAGATACGCAGTATTTT
CASSFLRGGPTDTQYF
>-|TRBJ2-7|-|16|TRBV27
TGTGCCAGCAGTTTATCGTTGTATCGGAGCTCCTACGAGCAGTACTTC
CASSLSLYRSSYEQYF
>-|TRBJ2-1|-|15|TRBV5-1
TGCGCCAGCAGCTTGGCAGACAGCTCCTACAATGAGCAGTTCTTC
CASSLADSSYNEQFF
>-|TRBJ1-6|once|15|TRBV19
TGTGCCAGTAGTACAGGATCTTTGGGTAATTCACCCCTCCACTTT
CASSTGSLGNSPLHF
>-|TRBJ1-4|-|16|TRBV29-1
TGCAGCGTTGCCCCGGGACTGGGGATGACTAATGAAAAACTGTTTTTT
CSVAPGLGMTNEKLFF
>-|TRBJ2-1|-|15|TRBV9
TGTGCCAGCAGCGTAGTTGGACTAACCGACAATGAGCAGTTCTTC
CASSVVGLTDNEQFF
>-|TRBJ1-5|-|17|TRBV15
TGTGCCACCAGCAGAGACCTCGGGGGGCAGAAAAATCAGCCCCAGCATTTT
CATSRDLGGQKNQPQHF
>TRBD1|TRBJ2-6|-|18|TRBV3-1/TRBV3-2
TGTGCCAGCAGCCAATTGGGACAGGGGGCGGCTGGGGCCAACGTCCTGACTTTC
CASSQLGQGAAGANVLTF